The present TCR beta chain was sequenced within a study of beta chain features in type 1 diabetes. Expressed TCRB transcripts were sequenced after all isolated RNA was converted to cDNA. The table came from immunoSEQ multiplex PCR; TCRdb's copy has only in-frame clones and leaves some out. The sample shows some 240,000 clones, 16% of them seen only once. Study-wide results and caveats: Moderate yet significant TCRB CDR3 shortening was seen in Type 1 diabetes patients in all four CD4+ subsets.

Germline values: CDR1 ENHRY, CDR2 SYGVKD. The V end was cut by 6 bases, the J end by 5 bases, with 13 bases between. This CDR3 contains 13 residues. Only a few counts were recorded for this clone. Its antigen remains unidentified. Sample: naive CD4+ T cells from blood. The source is a man aged 25-40 years with type 1 diabetes. The chain joins TRBV10-3 to TRBJ2-5, with a possible D match to TRBD1 (5 bases). The CDR3 reads CAIRPAPGETQYF. Written as DNA, the CDR3 is TGTGCCATCAGGCCAGCGCCAGGGGAGACCCAGTACTTC.